This T cell receptor (beta chain) was retrieved from a study of T cells after posttransplantation cyclophosphamide. Study observations and caveats: Later blood repertoires were often dominated by clones from the donor CD8+ memory compartment.

Method: immunoSEQ multiplex PCR; TCRdb's copy keeps in-frame clones and lacks some. Among roughly 14,000 clones, about 80% were seen once, and the ten largest hold roughly 0.83%. Peripheral blood was collected from the related graft donor on the marrow donation day. To note about this clone: The antigen remains undetermined.

V was trimmed by 1 base and J by 0 bases, leaving 13 bases between them. CDR3 size: 16 residues. The germline CDR1 and CDR2 sequences are SEHNR and FQNEAQ (reference sequence). The genes are TRBV7-9 and TRBJ2-7; no clear D gene. Sequencing used memory CD4+ T cells sorted from PBMCs. The clonotype was recovered from a man in his forties or fifties in good health, CMV-negative, and a related stem cell transplant donor. The CDR3 spells CASSLGPFASSYEQYF. The CDR3 DNA reads TGTGCCAGCAGCTTAGGCCCCTTCGCCAGCTCCTACGAGCAGTACTTC.